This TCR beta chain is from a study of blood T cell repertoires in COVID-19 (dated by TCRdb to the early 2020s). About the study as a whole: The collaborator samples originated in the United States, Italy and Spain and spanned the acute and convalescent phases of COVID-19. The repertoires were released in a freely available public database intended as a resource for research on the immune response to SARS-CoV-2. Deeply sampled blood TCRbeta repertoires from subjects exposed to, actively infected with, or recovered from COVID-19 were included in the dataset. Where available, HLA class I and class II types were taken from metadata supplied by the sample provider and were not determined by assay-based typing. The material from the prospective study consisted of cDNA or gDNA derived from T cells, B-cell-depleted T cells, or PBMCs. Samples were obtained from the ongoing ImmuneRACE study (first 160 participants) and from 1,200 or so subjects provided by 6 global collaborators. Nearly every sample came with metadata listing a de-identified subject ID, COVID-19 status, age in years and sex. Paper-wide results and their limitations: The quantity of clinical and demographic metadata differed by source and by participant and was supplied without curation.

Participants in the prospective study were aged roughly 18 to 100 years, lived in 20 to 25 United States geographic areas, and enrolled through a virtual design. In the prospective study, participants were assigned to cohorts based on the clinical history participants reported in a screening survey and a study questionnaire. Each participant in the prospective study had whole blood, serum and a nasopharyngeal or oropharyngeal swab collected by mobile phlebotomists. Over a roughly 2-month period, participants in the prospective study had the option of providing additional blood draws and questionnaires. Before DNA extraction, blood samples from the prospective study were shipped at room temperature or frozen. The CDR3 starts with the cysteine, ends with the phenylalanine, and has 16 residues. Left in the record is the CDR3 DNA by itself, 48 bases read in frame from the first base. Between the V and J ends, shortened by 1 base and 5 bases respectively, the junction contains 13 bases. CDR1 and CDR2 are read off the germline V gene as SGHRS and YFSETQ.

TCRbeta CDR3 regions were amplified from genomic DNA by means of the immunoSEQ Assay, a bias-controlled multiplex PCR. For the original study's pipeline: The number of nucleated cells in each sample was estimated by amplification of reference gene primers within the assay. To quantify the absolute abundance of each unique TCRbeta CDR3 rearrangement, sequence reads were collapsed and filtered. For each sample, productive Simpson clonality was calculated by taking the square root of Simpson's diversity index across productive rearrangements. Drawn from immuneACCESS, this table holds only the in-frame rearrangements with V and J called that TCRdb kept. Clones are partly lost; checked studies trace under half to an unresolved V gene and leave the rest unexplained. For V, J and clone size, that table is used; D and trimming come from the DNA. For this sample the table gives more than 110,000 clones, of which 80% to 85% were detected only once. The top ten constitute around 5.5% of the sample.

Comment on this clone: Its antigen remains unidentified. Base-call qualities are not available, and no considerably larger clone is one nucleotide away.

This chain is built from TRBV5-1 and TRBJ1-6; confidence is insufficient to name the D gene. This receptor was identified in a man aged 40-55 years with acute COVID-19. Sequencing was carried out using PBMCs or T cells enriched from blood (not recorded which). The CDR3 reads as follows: CASSLLFGGNNSPLHF. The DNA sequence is TGCGCCAGCAGCTTGTTGTTTGGCGGAAATAATTCACCCCTCCACTTT.